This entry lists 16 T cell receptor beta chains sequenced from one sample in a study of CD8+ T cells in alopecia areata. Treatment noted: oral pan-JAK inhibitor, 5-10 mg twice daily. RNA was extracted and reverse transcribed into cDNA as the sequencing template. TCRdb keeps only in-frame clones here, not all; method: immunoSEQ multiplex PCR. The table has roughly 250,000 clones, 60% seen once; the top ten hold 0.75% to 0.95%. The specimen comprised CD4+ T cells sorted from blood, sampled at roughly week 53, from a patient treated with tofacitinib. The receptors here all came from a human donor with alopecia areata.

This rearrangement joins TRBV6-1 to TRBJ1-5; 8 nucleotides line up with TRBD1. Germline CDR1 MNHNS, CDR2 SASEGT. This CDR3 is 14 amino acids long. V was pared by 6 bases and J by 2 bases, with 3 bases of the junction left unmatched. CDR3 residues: CASSVDRGNQPQHF. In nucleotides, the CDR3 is TGTGCCAGCAGCGTGGACAGGGGCAATCAGCCCCAGCATTTT.

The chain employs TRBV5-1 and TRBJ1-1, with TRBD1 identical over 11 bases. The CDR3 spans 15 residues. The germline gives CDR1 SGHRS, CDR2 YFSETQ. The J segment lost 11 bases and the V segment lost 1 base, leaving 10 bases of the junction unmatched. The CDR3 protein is CASSLRTGGEDGAFF. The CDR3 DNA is TGCGCCAGCAGCTTGCGGACAGGGGGCGAGGATGGCGCTTTCTTT.

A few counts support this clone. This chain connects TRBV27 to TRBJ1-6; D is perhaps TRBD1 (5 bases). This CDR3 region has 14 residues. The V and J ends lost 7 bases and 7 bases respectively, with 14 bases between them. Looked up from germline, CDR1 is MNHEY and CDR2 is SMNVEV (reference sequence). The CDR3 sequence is CASTRDRMNSPLHF. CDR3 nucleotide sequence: TGTGCCAGCACCAGGGACCGAATGAATTCACCCCTCCACTTT.

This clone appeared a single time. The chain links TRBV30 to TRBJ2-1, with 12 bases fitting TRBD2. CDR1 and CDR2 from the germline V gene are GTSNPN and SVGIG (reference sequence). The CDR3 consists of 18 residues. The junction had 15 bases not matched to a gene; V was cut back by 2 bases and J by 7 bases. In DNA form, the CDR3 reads TGTGCCTGGAGTATCTCCCGAACGACTAGCGGGGGCCCGAATGAGCAGTTCTTC. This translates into CAWSISRTTSGGPNEQFF.

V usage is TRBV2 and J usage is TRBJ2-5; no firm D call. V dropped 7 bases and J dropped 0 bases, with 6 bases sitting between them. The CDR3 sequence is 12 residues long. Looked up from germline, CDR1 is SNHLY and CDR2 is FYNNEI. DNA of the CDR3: TGTGCCAGCATGGGGTACCAAGAGACCCAGTACTTC. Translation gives CASMGYQETQYF.

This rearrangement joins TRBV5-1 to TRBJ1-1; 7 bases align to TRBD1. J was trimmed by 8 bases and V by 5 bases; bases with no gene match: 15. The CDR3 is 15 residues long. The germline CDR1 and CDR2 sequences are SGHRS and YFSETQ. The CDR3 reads CASRSLLQGRFEAFF. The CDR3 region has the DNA TGCGCCAGCAGGTCCCTCTTACAGGGGCGGTTCGAAGCTTTCTTT.

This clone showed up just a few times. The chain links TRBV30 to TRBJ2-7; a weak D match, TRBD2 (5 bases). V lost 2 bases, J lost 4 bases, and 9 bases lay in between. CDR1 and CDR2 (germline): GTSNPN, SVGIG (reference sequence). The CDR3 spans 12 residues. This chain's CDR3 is CAWSRTSYEQYF. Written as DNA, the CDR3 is TGTGCCTGGAGTAGAACTAGTTACGAGCAGTACTTC.

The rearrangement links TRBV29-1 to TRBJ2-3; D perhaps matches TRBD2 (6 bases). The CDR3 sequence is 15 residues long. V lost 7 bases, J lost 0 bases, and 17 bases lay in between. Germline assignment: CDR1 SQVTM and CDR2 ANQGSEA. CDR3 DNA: TGCAGCGGGCGGGGATGGGAGTGGAGCACAGATACGCAGTATTTT. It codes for CSGRGWEWSTDTQYF.

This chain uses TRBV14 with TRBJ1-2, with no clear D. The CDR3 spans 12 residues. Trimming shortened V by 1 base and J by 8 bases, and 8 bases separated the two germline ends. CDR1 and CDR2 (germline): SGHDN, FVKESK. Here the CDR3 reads CASSQVGRGYTF. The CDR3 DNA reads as TGTGCCAGCAGCCAAGTCGGGCGAGGCTACACCTTC. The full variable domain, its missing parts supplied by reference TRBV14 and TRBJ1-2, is EAGVTQFPSHSVIEKGQTVTLRCDPISGHDNLYWYRRVMGKEIKFLLHFVKESKQDESGMPNNRFLAERTGGTYSTLKVQPAELEDSGVYFCASSQVGRGYTFGSGTRLTVV.

The CDR3 reads CASSLAPTGGNQPQHF. CDR3 sequence (DNA): TGTGCCAGCAGTTTGGCGCCTACAGGGGGCAATCAGCCCCAGCATTTT. The chain has TRBV6-5 and TRBJ1-5; 7 bases fit TRBD1. The CDR3 covers 16 residues. Germline V lookup: CDR1 MNHEY, CDR2 SVGAGI. J gave up 2 bases and V 4 bases, and 8 bases lay outside the gene matches.

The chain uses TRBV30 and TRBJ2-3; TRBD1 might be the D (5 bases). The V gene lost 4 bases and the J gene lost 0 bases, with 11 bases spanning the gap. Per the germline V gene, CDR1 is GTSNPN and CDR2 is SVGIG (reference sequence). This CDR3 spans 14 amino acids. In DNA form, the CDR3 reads TGTGCCTGGATTAGGGGCTCTAGCACAGATACGCAGTATTTT. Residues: CAWIRGSSTDTQYF.

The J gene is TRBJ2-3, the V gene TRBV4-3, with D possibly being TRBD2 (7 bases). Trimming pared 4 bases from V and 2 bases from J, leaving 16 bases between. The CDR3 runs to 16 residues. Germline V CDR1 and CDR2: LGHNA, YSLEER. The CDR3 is CASSRGGGLDTDTQYF. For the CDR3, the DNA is TGCGCCAGCAGCCGAGGCGGGGGCCTAGACACAGATACGCAGTATTTT.

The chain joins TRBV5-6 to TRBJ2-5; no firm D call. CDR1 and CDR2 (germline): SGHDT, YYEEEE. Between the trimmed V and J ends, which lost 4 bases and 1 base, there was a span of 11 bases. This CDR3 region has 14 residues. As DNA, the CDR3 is TGTGCCAGCAGCACCGGACGGCTCCAAGAGACCCAGTACTTC. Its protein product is CASSTGRLQETQYF.

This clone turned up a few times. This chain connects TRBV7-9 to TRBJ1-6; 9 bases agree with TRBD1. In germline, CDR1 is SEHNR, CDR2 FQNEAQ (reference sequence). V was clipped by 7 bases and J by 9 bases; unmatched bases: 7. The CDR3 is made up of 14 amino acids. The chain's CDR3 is CASTPGQGSSPLHF. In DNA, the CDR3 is TGTGCCAGCACCCCGGGACAGGGAAGTTCACCCCTCCACTTT. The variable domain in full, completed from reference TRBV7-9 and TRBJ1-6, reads DTGVSQNPRHKITKRGQNVTFRCDPISEHNRLYWYRQTLGQGPEFLTYFQNEAQLEKSRLLSDRFSAERPKGSFSTLEIQRTEQGDSAMYLCASTPGQGSSPLHFGNGTRLTVT.

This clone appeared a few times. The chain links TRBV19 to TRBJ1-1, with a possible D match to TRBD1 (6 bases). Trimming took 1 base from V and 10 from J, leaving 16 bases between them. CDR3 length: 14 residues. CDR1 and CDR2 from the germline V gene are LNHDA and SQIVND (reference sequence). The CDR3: CASSIVVGQQGAFF. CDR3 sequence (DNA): TGTGCCAGTAGTATAGTTGTCGGACAGCAAGGAGCTTTCTTT.

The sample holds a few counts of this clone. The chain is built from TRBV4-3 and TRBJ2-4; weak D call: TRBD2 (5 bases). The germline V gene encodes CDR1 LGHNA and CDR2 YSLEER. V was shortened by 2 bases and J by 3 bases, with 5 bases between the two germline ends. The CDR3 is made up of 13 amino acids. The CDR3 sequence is CASSQSGKNIQYF. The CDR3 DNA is TGCGCCAGCAGCCAAAGCGGCAAAAACATTCAGTACTTC.